The 27 T cell receptor beta chains below were found in one sample sequenced in a study of vaccination effects on CD4 cells after COVID-19. Culture proceeded for approximately nine days, and CD4+ T cells were then isolated. The participants, recipients of two vaccine doses, got either BNT162b2 or mRNA-1273. Their cognate antigens are unknown. The method was immunoSEQ multiplex PCR; TCRdb's version includes in-frame clones alone and lacks a portion of them. The table lists some 10,000 clones, approximately 76% of them singletons. The input for sequencing was CD4+ T cells from PBMCs cultured without peptide, taken after COVID-19 vaccination. These receptor sequences come from a human donor who received a COVID-19 vaccine.

The chain couples TRBV7-2 to TRBJ2-2; a possible D gene is TRBD2 (5 bases). Germline-derived CDR1 and CDR2 are SGHTA and FQGNSA. The CDR3 is 13 amino acids. Trimming took 3 bases from V and 7 from J, leaving 9 bases between them. CDR3 loop: CASSLLADGELFF. CDR3 sequence (DNA): TGTGCCAGCAGCTTGCTAGCTGACGGGGAGCTGTTTTTT.

The rearrangement links TRBV5-1 to TRBJ2-7; a possible D gene is TRBD2 (5 bases). This CDR3 region has 14 residues. The V end was cut by 4 bases, the J end by 4 bases, with 15 bases between. Germline-derived CDR1 and CDR2 are SGHRS and YFSETQ. The CDR3 bases are TGCGCCAGCAGCCCGACTACCGTAGTTTACGAGCAGTACTTC. Translation: CASSPTTVVYEQYF.

The chain is built from TRBV4-1 and TRBJ2-1; perhaps TRBD2 as D (6 bases). Germline CDR1 MGHRA, CDR2 YSYEKL. The CDR3 contains 15 residues. The ends were cut back, 5 bases at V and 0 bases at J, with 11 bases in the middle. CDR3 nucleotide sequence: TGCGCCAGCAGCGGGGAGGCGAGCTCCTACAATGAGCAGTTCTTC. This gives the protein CASSGEASSYNEQFF.

V usage is TRBV28 and J usage is TRBJ1-6; D unresolved. Germline-derived CDR1 and CDR2 are MDHEN and SYDVKM. Trimming stripped 4 bases from V and 7 bases from J, with 14 bases between. This CDR3 is built from 15 residues. The CDR3 sequence is CASSSPGRKNSPLHF. The CDR3 nucleotides read TGTGCCAGCAGTTCGCCCGGACGGAAAAATTCACCCCTCCACTTT.

The chain links TRBV28 to TRBJ2-7; D is perhaps TRBD1 (5 bases). The V end lost 3 bases, the J end lost 2 bases, and 29 bases lay between the germline ends. CDR3 length equals 20 residues. CDR1 is MDHEN, CDR2 SYDVKM, per germline. The CDR3 DNA sequence: TGTGCCAGCAGTTTCGGAATTTACGGACAAGGGGTAAAAAGGCCCTACGAGCAGTACTTC. Translated, it gives CASSFGIYGQGVKRPYEQYF.

This clone was counted a few times. J is TRBJ1-2 and V is TRBV4-2; 12 positions agree with TRBD1. This CDR3 is built from 17 residues. Germline CDR1 is LGHNA and CDR2 is YNFKEQ. V shed 2 bases and J 6 bases; nucleotides not matched to a gene: 10. CDR3 in amino acids: CASSQRDRGPSWDGYTF. Here the CDR3 DNA reads TGTGCCAGCAGCCAACGGGACAGGGGGCCCAGTTGGGATGGCTACACCTTC.

In nucleotides, the CDR3 is TGTGCCAGCAGTGGTATGGACAATCAGCCCCAGCATTTT. Translation gives CASSGMDNQPQHF. The V and J genes are TRBV25-1 and TRBJ1-5; D is uncertain. The germline gives CDR1 MGHDK, CDR2 SYGVNS. The germline V and J ends were trimmed by 4 bases and 3 bases, with 7 bases remaining between them. The CDR3 has 13 amino acids.

The V gene is TRBV2, the J gene TRBJ2-1; TRBD1 is a possible D gene (6 bases). Trimming stripped 10 bases from V and 3 bases from J, with 16 bases between. The CDR3 is 14 residues long. Germline lookup yields CDR1 SNHLY and CDR2 FYNNEI. CDR3: CATTQGKGYNEQFF. In DNA, the CDR3 is TGTGCCACCACCCAGGGGAAGGGCTACAATGAGCAGTTCTTC.

The chain employs TRBV5-1 and TRBJ2-5, with D possibly being TRBD1 (5 bases). CDR3 length: 14 amino acids. CDR1 is SGHRS and CDR2 is YFSETQ in the germline V gene. V was pared by 4 bases and J by 3 bases, with 13 bases between. For the CDR3, the DNA is TGCGCCAGCAGCCCCATATCAGGGAAAGAGACCCAGTACTTC. Protein sequence: CASSPISGKETQYF.

This clone was detected only a few times. The J gene is TRBJ1-4, the V gene TRBV4-3; D remains unclear. The CDR3 sequence is 13 residues long. The germline V and J ends were trimmed by 2 bases and 2 bases, with 3 bases remaining between them. Germline V gene lookup returns CDR1 LGHNA and CDR2 YSLEER. CDR3 amino acids: CASSQNTNEKLFF. The DNA of the CDR3 is TGCGCCAGCAGCCAAAACACTAATGAAAAACTGTTTTTT.

This chain uses TRBV18 with TRBJ2-5; 7 bases match TRBD2. V lost 0 bases to trimming and J lost 0 bases; unmatched junction nucleotides: 4. Germline V gene sequence: CDR1 KGHSH, CDR2 LQKENI. This CDR3 contains 16 residues. This chain's CDR3 is CASSPPNRGDQETQYF. The CDR3, as DNA: TGTGCCAGCTCACCACCGAATCGGGGGGACCAAGAGACCCAGTACTTC.

The J gene is TRBJ1-5, the V gene TRBV6-5, with 7 positions matching TRBD1. The CDR3 runs 13 residues. The germline CDR1 and CDR2 sequences are MNHEY and SVGAGI. The junction had 3 bases not matched to a gene; V was cut back by 6 bases and J by 4 bases. The CDR3 here is CASRSTGNQPQHF. The CDR3 coding sequence is TGTGCCAGCAGGTCGACAGGGAATCAGCCCCAGCATTTT.

The sample holds a few counts of this clone. This sequence joins TRBV2 and TRBJ2-2; 7 bases agree with TRBD1. The germline V gene encodes CDR1 SNHLY and CDR2 FYNNEI. The CDR3 runs 15 residues. V lost 8 bases, J lost 4 bases, and 10 bases stayed unmatched. The CDR3 bases are TGTGCCAGCTGTCAGGGGGTGGTCGGCACCGGGGAGCTGTTTTTT. This translates into CASCQGVVGTGELFF.

V gene TRBV29-1 combines with J gene TRBJ1-2, with TRBD1 matching over 7 bases. CDR1 is SQVTM, CDR2 ANQGSEA, per germline. This CDR3 is 11 amino acids long. The junction had 3 bases not matched to a gene; V was cut back by 4 bases and J by 7 bases. The CDR3 sequence: CSVGTGVGYTF. In DNA, the CDR3 is TGCAGCGTTGGTACAGGGGTTGGCTACACCTTC.

The count of this clone is one. This rearrangement joins TRBV5-4 to TRBJ2-1, with D perhaps TRBD1 (6 bases). Germline lookup yields CDR1 SGHNT and CDR2 YYREEE (reference sequence). The CDR3 is 14 residues long. The V and J ends lost 3 bases and 10 bases respectively, with 17 bases between them. CDR3 in amino acids: CASSYQGTTREQFF. In nucleotides, the CDR3 is TGTGCCAGCAGCTACCAGGGGACCACAAGGGAGCAGTTCTTC.

This clone has only one observation. This chain links TRBV28 with TRBJ1-4; TRBD1 aligns across 9 bases. This CDR3 contains 16 residues. J was trimmed by 8 bases and V by 6 bases; bases with no gene match: 13. Germline loops: CDR1 MDHEN, CDR2 SYDVKM. CDR3 loop: CASSPQTGGRGEKLFF. The CDR3 coding sequence is TGTGCCAGCAGCCCACAGACAGGGGGGAGAGGAGAAAAACTGTTTTTT.

This chain uses TRBV5-1 with TRBJ2-7; the match to TRBD2 covers 10 bases. V lost 1 base to trimming and J lost 6 bases; unmatched junction nucleotides: 10. The CDR3 runs to 16 residues. Germline CDR1 SGHRS, CDR2 YFSETQ. Here the CDR3 DNA reads TGCGCCAGCAGCTTGAATCCTAAACTAGCGGGACTCGAGCAGTACTTC. It translates to CASSLNPKLAGLEQYF.

The rearrangement joins TRBV7-2 to TRBJ2-1; 12 bases are a match to TRBD2. J was trimmed by 7 bases and V by 5 bases; bases with no gene match: 9. The CDR3 extends over 16 amino acids. The germline V gene encodes CDR1 SGHTA and CDR2 FQGNSA. This chain's CDR3 is CASSAEGLAGRNEQFF. The CDR3 DNA reads as TGTGCCAGCAGCGCAGAGGGACTAGCGGGTAGGAATGAGCAGTTCTTC.

V usage is TRBV6-6 and J usage is TRBJ1-2; 8 bases fit TRBD1. In germline, CDR1 is MNHNY, CDR2 SVGAGI (reference sequence). This CDR3 comprises 14 residues. After removal of 5 bases from V and 2 bases from J, the junction contained 4 bases not matched to a gene. The CDR3 loop is CASSPDRGNYGYTF. The CDR3 DNA follows: TGTGCCAGCAGTCCAGACAGGGGAAACTATGGCTACACCTTC.

The gene calls are TRBV14 and TRBJ1-6; TRBD1 is a possible D gene (5 bases). Trimming took 1 base from V and 7 from J, leaving 11 bases between them. CDR1 and CDR2 from the germline V gene are SGHDN and FVKESK. The CDR3 contains 15 residues. The CDR3 region has the DNA TGTGCCAGCAGCCAAGGGTCAGGGCAGAATTCACCCCTCCACTTT. This translates into CASSQGSGQNSPLHF.

This clone was seen only a few times. V gene TRBV3-1 (or the pseudogene TRBV3-2) combines with J gene TRBJ2-7; 14 bases are a match to TRBD2. The CDR3 extends over 18 amino acids. From germline, CDR1 is LGHDT and CDR2 YNNKEL (reference sequence). Trimming took 3 bases from V and 5 from J; bases not matched to a gene: 12. CDR3 sequence: CASSHGLGLAGAGDEQYF. CDR3 coding DNA: TGTGCCAGCAGCCACGGATTGGGACTAGCGGGAGCTGGGGACGAGCAGTACTTC.

This clone was counted a few times. The V gene is TRBV19, the J gene TRBJ1-5; TRBD1 is a possible D gene (5 bases). In germline, CDR1 is LNHDA, CDR2 SQIVND (reference sequence). The CDR3 is 14 residues long. Trimming stripped 4 bases from V and 5 bases from J, with 12 bases between. CDR3 in amino acids: CASSTRQGYQPQHF. The CDR3 region has the DNA TGTGCCAGTAGTACCCGCCAGGGCTATCAGCCCCAGCATTTT. Based on the CDR3 plus reference TRBV19 and TRBJ1-5, the full variable domain is DGGITQSPKYLFRKEGQNVTLSCEQNLNHDAMYWYRQDPGQGLRLIYYSQIVNDFQKGDIAEGYSVSREKKESFPLTVTSAQKNPTAFYLCASSTRQGYQPQHFGDGTRLSIL.

The rearrangement links TRBV12-5 to TRBJ2-1; the D gene is possibly TRBD2 (5 bases). Deletions cut 1 base from V and 8 bases from J, with 15 bases between. The CDR3 consists of 15 residues. Germline assignment: CDR1 LGHNT and CDR2 FRNRAP. The CDR3 loop reads CASGLGTGSGDEQFF. CDR3 DNA: TGTGCTAGTGGTTTGGGGACGGGAAGCGGCGATGAGCAGTTCTTC.

This clone was detected a few times. CDR3 sequence: CASSFRDSTDTQYF. DNA for the CDR3: TGTGCCAGCAGCTTCAGGGATTCAACAGATACGCAGTATTTT. The V call is TRBV5-4, the J call TRBJ2-3; D is perhaps TRBD1 (5 bases). The germline V gene encodes CDR1 SGHNT and CDR2 YYREEE (reference sequence). The CDR3 runs 14 residues. V lost 2 bases and J 3 bases, leaving 10 bases between the germline ends.

The CDR3 sequence is CASSLVVEQFF. CDR3 DNA sequence: TGTGCCAGCAGCTTAGTTGTTGAGCAGTTCTTC. J is TRBJ2-1 and V is TRBV7-9; no clear D. Germline V gene sequence: CDR1 SEHNR, CDR2 FQNEAQ (reference sequence). This CDR3 spans 11 amino acids. Trimming cost V 1 base and J 9 bases, with 4 bases left between them.

The chain has TRBV3-1 (or the pseudogene TRBV3-2) and TRBJ1-4; D is perhaps TRBD1 (5 bases). This CDR3 is 13 amino acids long. Germline V gene lookup returns CDR1 LGHDT and CDR2 YNNKEL (reference sequence). Trimming shortened V by 3 bases and J by 5 bases, and 7 bases separated the two germline ends. The CDR3 coding sequence is TGTGCCAGCAGCCACCGGGGGAATGAAAAACTGTTTTTT. Its translation is CASSHRGNEKLFF.

Here the CDR3 reads CASSYSITGGRTEAFF. The CDR3 DNA reads as TGTGCCAGCAGTTACTCGATAACGGGGGGTCGAACTGAAGCTTTCTTT. The J gene is TRBJ1-1, the V gene TRBV6-5; possibly TRBD1 for D (5 bases). The V gene's germline CDR1 is MNHEY and CDR2 SVGAGI. V was pared by 0 bases and J by 5 bases, with 16 bases between. The CDR3 covers 16 residues.